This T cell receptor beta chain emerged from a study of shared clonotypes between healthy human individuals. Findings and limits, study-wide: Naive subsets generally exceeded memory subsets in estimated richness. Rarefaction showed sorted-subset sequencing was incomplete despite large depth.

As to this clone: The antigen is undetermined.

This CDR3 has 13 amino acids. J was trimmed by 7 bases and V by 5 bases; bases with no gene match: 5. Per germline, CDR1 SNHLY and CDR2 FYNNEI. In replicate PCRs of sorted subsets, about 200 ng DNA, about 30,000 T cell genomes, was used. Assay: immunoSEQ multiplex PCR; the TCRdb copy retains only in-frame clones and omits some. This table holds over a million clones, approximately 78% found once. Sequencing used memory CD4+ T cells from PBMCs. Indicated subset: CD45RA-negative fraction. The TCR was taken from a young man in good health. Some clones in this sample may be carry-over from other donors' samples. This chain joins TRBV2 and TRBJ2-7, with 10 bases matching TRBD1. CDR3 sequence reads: CASSTGTGVEQYF. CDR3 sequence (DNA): TGTGCCAGCAGTACCGGGACAGGGGTTGAGCAGTACTTC.